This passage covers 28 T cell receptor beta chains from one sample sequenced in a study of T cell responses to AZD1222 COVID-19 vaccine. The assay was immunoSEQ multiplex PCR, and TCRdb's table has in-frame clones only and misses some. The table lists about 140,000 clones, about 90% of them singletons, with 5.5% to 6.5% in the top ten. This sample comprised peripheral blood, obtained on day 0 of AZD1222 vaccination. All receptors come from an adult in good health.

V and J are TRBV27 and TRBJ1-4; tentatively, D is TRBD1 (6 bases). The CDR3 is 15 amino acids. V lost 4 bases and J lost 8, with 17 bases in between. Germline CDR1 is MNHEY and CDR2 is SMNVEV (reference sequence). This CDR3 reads CASSSFAGVGEKLFF. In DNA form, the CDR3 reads TGTGCCAGCAGTTCCTTTGCAGGGGTAGGAGAAAAACTGTTTTTT. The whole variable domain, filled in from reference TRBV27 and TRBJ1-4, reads EAQVTQNPRYLITVTGKKLTVTCSQNMNHEYMSWYRQDPGLGLRQIYYSMNVEVTDKGDVPEGYKVSRKEKRNFPLILESPSPNQTSLYFCASSSFAGVGEKLFFGSGTQLSVL.

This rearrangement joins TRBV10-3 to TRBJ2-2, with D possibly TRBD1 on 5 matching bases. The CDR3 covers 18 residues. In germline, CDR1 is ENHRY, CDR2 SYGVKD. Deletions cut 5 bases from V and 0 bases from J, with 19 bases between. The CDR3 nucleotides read TGTGCCATCAGTCGAGGACCAAAGATGACAGCGAACACCGGGGAGCTGTTTTTT. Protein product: CAISRGPKMTANTGELFF.

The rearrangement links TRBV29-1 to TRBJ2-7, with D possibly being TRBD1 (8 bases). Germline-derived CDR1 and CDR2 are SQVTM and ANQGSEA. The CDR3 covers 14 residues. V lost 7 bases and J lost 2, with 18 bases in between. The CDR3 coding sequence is TGCAGCGCAGGACAGGGAGGGGGGACCTACGAGCAGTACTTC. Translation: CSAGQGGGTYEQYF.

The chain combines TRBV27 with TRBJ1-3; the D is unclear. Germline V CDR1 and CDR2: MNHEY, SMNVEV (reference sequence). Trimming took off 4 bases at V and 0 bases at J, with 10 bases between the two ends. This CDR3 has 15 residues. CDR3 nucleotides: TGTGCCAGCAGTTCAAGACGGTACTCTGGAAACACCATATATTTT. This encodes CASSSRRYSGNTIYF.

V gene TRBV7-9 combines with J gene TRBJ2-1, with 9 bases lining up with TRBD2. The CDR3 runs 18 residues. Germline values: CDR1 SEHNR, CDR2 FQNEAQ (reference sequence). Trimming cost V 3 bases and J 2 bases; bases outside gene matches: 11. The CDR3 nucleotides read TGTGCCAGCAGCTTCCCCGTACGACTAGCGGCGACCTACAATGAGCAGTTCTTC. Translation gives CASSFPVRLAATYNEQFF.

This CDR3 is CASRSTGGGELFF. In DNA, the CDR3 is TGCGCCAGCAGGTCCACCGGGGGCGGAGAGCTGTTTTTT. The J gene is TRBJ2-2, the V gene TRBV5-1; D may correspond to TRBD1 or TRBD2 (6 bases each). V was pared by 5 bases and J by 11 bases, with 16 bases between. The CDR3 is 13 residues long. Germline CDR1 SGHRS, CDR2 YFSETQ. Together with reference TRBV5-1 and TRBJ2-2, the CDR3 gives the full variable domain: KAGVTQTPRYLIKTRGQQVTLSCSPISGHRSVSWYQQTPGQGLQFLFEYFSETQRNKGNFPGRFSGRQFSNSRSEMNVSTLELGDSALYLCASRSTGGGELFFGEGSRLTVL.

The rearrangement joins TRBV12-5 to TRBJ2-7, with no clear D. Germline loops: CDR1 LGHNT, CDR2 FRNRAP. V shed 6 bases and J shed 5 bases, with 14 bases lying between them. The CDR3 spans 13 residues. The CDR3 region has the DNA TGTGCTAGTGGCCTCGGACCGGCGGACGAGCAGTACTTC. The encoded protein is CASGLGPADEQYF. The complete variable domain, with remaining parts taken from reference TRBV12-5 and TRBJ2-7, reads DARVTQTPRHKVTEMGQEVTMRCQPILGHNTVFWYRQTMMQGLELLAYFRNRAPLDDSGMPKDRFSAEMPDATLATLKIQPSEPRDSAVYFCASGLGPADEQYFGPGTRLTVT.

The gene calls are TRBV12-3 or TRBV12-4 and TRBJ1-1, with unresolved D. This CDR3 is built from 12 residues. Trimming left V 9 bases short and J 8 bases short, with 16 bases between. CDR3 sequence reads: CASRPAAGEAFF. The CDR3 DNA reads TGTGCCAGTAGGCCCGCCGCGGGCGAAGCTTTCTTT.

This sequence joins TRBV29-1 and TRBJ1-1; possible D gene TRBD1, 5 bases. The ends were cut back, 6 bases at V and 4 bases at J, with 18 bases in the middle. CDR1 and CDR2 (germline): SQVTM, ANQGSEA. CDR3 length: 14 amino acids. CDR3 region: CSVLLQVTVTEAFF. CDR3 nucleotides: TGCAGCGTCCTCTTACAGGTTACGGTCACTGAAGCTTTCTTT.

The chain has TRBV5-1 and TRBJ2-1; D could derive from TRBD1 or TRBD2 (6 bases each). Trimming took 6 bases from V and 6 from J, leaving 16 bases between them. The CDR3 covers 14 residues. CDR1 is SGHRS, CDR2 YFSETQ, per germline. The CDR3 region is CASTGGGRANEQFF. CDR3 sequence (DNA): TGCGCCAGCACCGGTGGGGGGCGCGCCAATGAGCAGTTCTTC. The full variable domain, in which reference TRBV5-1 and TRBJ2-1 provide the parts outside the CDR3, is KAGVTQTPRYLIKTRGQQVTLSCSPISGHRSVSWYQQTPGQGLQFLFEYFSETQRNKGNFPGRFSGRQFSNSRSEMNVSTLELGDSALYLCASTGGGRANEQFFGPGTRLTVL.

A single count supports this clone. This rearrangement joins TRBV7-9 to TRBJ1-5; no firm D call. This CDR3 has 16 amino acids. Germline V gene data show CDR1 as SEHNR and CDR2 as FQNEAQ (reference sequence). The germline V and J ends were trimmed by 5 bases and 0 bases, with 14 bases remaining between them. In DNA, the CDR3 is TGTGCCAGCAGCGATAACGCCGTTTCTAGCAATCAGCCCCAGCATTTT. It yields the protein CASSDNAVSSNQPQHF.

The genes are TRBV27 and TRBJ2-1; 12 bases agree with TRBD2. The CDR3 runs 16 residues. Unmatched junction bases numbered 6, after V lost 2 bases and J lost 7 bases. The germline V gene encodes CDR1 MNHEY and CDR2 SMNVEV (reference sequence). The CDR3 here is CASSLRLAGGPNEQFF. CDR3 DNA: TGTGCCAGCAGTTTACGGCTAGCGGGAGGGCCAAATGAGCAGTTCTTC.

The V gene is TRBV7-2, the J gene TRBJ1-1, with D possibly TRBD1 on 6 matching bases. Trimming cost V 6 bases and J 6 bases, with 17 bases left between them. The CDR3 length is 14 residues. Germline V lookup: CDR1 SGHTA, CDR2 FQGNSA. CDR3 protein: CASRVTGYSAEAFF. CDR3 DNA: TGTGCCAGCAGGGTTACAGGGTATTCCGCTGAAGCTTTCTTT.

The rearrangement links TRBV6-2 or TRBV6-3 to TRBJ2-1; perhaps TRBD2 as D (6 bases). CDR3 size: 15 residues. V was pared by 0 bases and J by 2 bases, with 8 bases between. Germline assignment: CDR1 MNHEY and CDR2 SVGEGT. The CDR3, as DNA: TGTGCCAGCAGTTACTCGACGGGGGCCTACAATGAGCAGTTCTTC. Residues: CASSYSTGAYNEQFF.

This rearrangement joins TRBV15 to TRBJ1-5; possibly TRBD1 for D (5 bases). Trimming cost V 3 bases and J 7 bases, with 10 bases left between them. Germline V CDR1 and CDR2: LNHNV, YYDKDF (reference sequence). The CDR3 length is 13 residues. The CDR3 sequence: CATSRRGEQPQHF. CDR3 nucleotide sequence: TGTGCCACCAGCAGGAGGGGAGAACAGCCCCAGCATTTT.

CDR3 sequence: CASSTRGRGPYEQYF. The CDR3 DNA is TGTGCCAGCAGTACACGGGGGCGGGGACCCTACGAGCAGTACTTC. J is TRBJ2-7 and V is TRBV27; D might be TRBD1 or TRBD2, each matching 6 bases. The V gene's germline CDR1 is MNHEY and CDR2 SMNVEV (reference sequence). The V end lost 5 bases, the J end lost 2 bases, and 16 bases lay between the germline ends. The CDR3 loop spans 15 amino acids.

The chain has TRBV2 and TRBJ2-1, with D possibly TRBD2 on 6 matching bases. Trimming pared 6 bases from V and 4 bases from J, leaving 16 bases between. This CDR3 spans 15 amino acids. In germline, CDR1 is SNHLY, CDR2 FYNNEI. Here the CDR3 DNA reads TGTGCCAGCAGATACTTAGCGGAGGAGTACAATGAGCAGTTCTTC. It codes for CASRYLAEEYNEQFF.

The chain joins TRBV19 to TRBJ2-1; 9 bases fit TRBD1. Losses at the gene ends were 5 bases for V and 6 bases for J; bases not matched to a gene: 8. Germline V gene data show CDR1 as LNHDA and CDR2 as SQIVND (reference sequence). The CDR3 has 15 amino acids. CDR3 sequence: CASSRRGTGTNEQFF. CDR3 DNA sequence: TGTGCCAGTAGTCGACGAGGGACAGGGACCAATGAGCAGTTCTTC.

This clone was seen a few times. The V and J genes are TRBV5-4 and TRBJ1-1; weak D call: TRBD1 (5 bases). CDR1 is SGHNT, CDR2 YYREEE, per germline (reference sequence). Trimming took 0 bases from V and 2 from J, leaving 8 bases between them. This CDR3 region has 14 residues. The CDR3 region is CASSLEQGNTEAFF. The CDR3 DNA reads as TGTGCCAGCAGCTTGGAGCAGGGTAACACTGAAGCTTTCTTT.

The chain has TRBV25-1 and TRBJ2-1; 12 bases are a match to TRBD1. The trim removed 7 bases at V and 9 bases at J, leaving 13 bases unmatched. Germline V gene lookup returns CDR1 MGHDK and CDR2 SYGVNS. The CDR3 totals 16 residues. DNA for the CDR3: TGTGCCAGCATCGAAGGGGGGACAGGGGGCGCGGGTGAGCAGTTCTTC. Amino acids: CASIEGGTGGAGEQFF.

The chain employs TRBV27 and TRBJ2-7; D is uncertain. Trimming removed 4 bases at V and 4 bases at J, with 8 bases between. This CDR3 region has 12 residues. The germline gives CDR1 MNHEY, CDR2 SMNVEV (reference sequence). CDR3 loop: CASSSRQYEQYF. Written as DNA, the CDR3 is TGTGCCAGCAGTTCCCGACAATACGAGCAGTACTTC.

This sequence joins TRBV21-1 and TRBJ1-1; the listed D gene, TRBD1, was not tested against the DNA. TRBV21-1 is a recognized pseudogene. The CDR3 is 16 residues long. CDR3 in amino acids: CASSKEEYREFTEAFF. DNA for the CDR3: TGTGCCAGCAGCAAAGAAGAGTACAGGGAGTTCACTGAAGCTTTCTTT.

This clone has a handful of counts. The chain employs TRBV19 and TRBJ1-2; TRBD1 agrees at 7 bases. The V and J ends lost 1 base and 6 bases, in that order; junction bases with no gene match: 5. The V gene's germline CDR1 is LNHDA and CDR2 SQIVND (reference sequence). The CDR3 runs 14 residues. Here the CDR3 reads CASSIGTGRDGYTF. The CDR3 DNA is TGTGCCAGTAGTATAGGGACAGGAAGAGATGGCTACACCTTC.

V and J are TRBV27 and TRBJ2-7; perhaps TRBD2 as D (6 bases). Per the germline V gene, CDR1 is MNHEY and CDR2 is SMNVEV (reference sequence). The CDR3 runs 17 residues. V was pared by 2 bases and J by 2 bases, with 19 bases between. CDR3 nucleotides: TGTGCCAGCAGTTTAAGGTACCGGGGGAACGTCCCCTACGAGCAGTACTTC. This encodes CASSLRYRGNVPYEQYF.

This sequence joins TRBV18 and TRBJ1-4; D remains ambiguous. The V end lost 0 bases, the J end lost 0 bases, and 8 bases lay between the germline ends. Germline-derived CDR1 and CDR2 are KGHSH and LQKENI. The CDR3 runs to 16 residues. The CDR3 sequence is CASSPPSTPTNEKLFF. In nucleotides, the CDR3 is TGTGCCAGCTCACCACCGTCAACACCAACTAATGAAAAACTGTTTTTT.

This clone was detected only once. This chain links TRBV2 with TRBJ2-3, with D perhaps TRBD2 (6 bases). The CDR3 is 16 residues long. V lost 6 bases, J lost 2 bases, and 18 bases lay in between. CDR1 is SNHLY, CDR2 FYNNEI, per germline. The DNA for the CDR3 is TGTGCCAGCAGGACGGGGAGGACCGGGCCCACAGATACGCAGTATTTT. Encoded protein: CASRTGRTGPTDTQYF.

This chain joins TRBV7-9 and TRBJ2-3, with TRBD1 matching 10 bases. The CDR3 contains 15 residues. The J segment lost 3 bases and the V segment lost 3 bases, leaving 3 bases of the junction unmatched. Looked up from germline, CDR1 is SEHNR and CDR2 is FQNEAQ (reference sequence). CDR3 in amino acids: CASSFPGQGTDTQYF. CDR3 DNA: TGTGCCAGCAGCTTCCCGGGACAGGGGACAGATACGCAGTATTTT.

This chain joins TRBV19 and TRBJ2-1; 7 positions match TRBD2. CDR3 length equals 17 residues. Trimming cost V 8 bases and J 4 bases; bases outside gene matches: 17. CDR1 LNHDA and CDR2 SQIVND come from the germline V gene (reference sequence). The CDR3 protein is CASCSGPGLAAYNEQFF. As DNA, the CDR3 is TGTGCCAGTTGTTCCGGACCGGGGCTAGCGGCTTACAATGAGCAGTTCTTC.